The present entry profiles one T cell receptor (beta chain) with its context. The antigen this receptor binds is unknown. One base away there is no much larger clone; base qualities are not given. CDR1 is given as SGHAT and CDR2 as FQNNGV, both from the germline V gene. Including cysteine and phenylalanine, the CDR3 has 15 amino acids. Kept here is only the CDR3 DNA, which spans 45 bases and is read in frame from base 1. Trimming takes 6 bases off V and 4 bases off J; junction bases not matched to a gene: 6. This entry comes from a study of blood T cell repertoires in COVID-19 (dated by TCRdb to 2018 to 2020). The study in broad terms: Samples covering the acute and convalescent phases of COVID-19 were provided by collaborators in the United States, Italy and Spain. Where available, HLA class I and class II types were taken from metadata supplied by the sample provider and were not determined by assay-based typing. The material from the prospective study consisted of cDNA or gDNA derived from T cells, B-cell-depleted T cells, or PBMCs. The repertoires were released in a freely available public database meant as a resource for research on the immune response to SARS-CoV-2. Subjects who had been exposed to COVID-19, were actively infected with it, or had recovered from it provided the deeply sampled blood TCRbeta repertoires that made up the dataset. The samples were drawn from two sources: the first 160 participants of the ongoing ImmuneRACE study, and 1,254 subjects contributed by 6 global collaborators. Sample metadata almost always included a de-identified subject ID, COVID-19 status, age in years and sex. Paper-wide results and their limitations: How much clinical and demographic metadata was included differed by source and by participant, and the metadata was provided uncurated.

Collaborating institutions collected whole blood in K2EDTA tubes following their own protocols. For TCRbeta analysis, collaborators shipped samples as frozen whole blood, isolated PBMCs, or DNA extracted from either of those sample types. TCRbeta CDR3 regions were amplified from genomic DNA using the immunoSEQ Assay, a bias-controlled multiplex PCR. In the original analysis: Within the assay, amplification of reference gene primers was used to estimate how many nucleated cells each sample contained. To quantify the absolute abundance of each unique TCRbeta CDR3 rearrangement, sequence reads were collapsed and filtered. Productive Simpson clonality was computed per sample as the square root of Simpson's diversity index over productive rearrangements. TCRdb provides this immuneACCESS table in a form limited to in-frame rearrangements. Some clones are lacking; in checked studies, under half of them reflect an unresolved V gene, and why the rest are absent is not known. That table furnishes V, J and clone size, whereas the DNA furnished D and trimming. This sample holds about 62,000 clones; approximately 90% were observed only once. Around 1.3% of the sample is taken by the ten largest.

This sequence originates from an elderly woman with acute or convalescent COVID-19. The rearrangement joined TRBV11-2 to TRBJ2-1, and 10 bases in between align with TRBD1. The sequenced sample consisted of peripheral blood. The CDR3 region reads CASSWGTGEYNEQFF. The DNA sequence is TGTGCCAGCAGTTGGGGGACAGGGGAATACAATGAGCAGTTCTTC.